This T cell receptor beta chain is drawn from a study of CD8+CD57+ T cells in acquired aplastic anemia. The study's findings and limits: Shared by patients and controls, 25 to 30 CD8+ CDR3s were abundant in patients.

By flow cytometry, patients selected for sequencing had shown an expansion of CD8+CD57+ cells. About this clonotype: Antigen unknown. At one end, the junction sequence differs from germline, possibly due to a read error.

The template for TCR beta VDJ and CDR3 sequence profiling was genomic DNA. TCRdb re-derived calls from the reads in MiXCR, one entry per CDR3 protein. Of 160,000 or so distinct CDR3 sequences in the sample, under 55% were seen once. CDR3 size: 15 residues. CDR1 SSHAT and CDR2 FNYEAQ come from the germline V gene (reference sequence). This clonotype originated in a human donor with aplastic anemia. The rearrangement uses TRBV7-7 and TRBJ2-3; TRBD1 might be the D (5 bases). The sequenced sample consisted of sorted CD4+, CD8+, or CD8+CD57+ T cells (not recorded which) from PBMCs. CDR3 residues: CASSPRQTSTDTQYF. Here the CDR3 DNA reads TGTGCTAGCAGCCCTAGACAGACTAGCACAGATACGCAGTATTTT. The complete variable domain, with remaining parts taken from reference TRBV7-7 and TRBJ2-3, reads GAGVSQSPRYKVTKRGQDVTLRCDPISSHATLYWYQQALGQGPEFLTYFNYEAQPDKSGLPSDRFSAERPEGSISTLTIQRTEQRDSAMYRCASSPRQTSTDTQYFGPGTRLTVL.